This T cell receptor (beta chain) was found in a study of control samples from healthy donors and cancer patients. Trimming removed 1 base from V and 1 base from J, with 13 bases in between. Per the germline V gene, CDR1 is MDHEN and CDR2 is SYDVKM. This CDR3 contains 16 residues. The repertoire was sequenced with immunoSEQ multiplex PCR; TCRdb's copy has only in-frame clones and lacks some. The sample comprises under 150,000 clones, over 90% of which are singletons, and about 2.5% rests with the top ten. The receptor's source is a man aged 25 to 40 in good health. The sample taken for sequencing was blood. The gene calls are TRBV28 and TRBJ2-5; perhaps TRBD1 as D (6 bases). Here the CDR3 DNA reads TGTGCCAGCAGTTTATTTCAGGGGTTCGGCCAAGAGACCCAGTACTTC. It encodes CASSLFQGFGQETQYF.